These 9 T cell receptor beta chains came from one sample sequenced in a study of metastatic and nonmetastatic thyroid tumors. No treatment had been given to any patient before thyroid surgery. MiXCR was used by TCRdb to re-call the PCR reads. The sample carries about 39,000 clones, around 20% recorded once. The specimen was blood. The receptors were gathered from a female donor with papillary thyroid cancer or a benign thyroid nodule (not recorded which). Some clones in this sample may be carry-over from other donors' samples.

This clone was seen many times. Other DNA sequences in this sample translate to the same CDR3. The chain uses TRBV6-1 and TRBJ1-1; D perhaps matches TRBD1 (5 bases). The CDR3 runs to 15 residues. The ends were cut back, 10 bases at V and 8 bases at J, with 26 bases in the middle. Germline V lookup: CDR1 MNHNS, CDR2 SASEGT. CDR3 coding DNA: TGTGCCACCACCGAAGTTACAGGCCAGGTGGCCGAAGCTTTCTTT. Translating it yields CATTEVTGQVAEAFF.

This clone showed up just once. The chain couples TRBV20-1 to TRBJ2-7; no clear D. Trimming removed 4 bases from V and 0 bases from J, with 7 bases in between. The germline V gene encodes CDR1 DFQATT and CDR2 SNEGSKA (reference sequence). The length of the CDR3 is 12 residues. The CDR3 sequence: CSAKPGSYEQYF. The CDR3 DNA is TGCAGTGCTAAGCCAGGCTCCTACGAGCAGTACTTC.

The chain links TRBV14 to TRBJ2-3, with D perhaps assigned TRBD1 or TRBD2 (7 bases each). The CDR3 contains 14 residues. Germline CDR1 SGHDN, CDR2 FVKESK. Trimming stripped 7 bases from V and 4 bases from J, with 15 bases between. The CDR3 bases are TGTGCCAGCATTCAGGGGGGGAGCGCAGATACGCAGTATTTT. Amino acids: CASIQGGSADTQYF.

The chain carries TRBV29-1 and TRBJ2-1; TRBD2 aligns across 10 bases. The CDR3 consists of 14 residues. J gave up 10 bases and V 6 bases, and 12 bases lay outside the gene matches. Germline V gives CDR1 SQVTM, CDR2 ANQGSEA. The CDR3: CSVKRGGLSYEQFF. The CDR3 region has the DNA TGCAGCGTAAAGCGGGGGGGCCTATCTTACGAGCAGTTCTTC.

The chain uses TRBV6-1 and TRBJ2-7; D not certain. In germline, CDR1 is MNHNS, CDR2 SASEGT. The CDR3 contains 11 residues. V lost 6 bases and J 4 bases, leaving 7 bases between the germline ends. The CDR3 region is CASRSTYEQYF. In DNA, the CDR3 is TGTGCCAGCAGATCAACGTACGAGCAGTACTTC.

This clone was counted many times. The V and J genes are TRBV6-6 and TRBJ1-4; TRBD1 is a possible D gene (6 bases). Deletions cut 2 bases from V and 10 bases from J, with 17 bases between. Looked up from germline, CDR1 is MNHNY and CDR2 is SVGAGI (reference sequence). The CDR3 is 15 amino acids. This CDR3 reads CASSYEGHEGGKLFF. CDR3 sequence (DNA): TGTGCCAGCAGTTACGAGGGCCACGAAGGGGGAAAACTGTTTTTT.

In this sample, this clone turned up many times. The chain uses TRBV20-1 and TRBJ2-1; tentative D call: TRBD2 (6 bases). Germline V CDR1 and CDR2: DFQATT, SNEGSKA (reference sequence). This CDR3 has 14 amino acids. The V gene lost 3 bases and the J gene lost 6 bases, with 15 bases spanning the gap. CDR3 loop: CSASLQRRANEQFF. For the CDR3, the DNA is TGCAGTGCTAGTCTCCAGCGGAGGGCCAATGAGCAGTTCTTC.

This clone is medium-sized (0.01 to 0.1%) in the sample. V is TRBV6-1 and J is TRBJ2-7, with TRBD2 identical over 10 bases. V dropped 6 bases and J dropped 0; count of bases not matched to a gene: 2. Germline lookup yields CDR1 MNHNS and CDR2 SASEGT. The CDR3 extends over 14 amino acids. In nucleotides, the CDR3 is TGTGCCAGCAGGAGACTAGCGGGCTCCTACGAGCAGTACTTC. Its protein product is CASRRLAGSYEQYF.

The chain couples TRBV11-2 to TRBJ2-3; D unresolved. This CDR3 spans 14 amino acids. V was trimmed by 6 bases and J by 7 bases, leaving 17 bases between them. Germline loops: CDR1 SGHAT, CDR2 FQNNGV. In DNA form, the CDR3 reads TGTGCCAGCAGATCTCAGCGTGGGTCATATACGCAGTATTTT. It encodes CASRSQRGSYTQYF.